Each of the 11 T cell receptor beta chains below was sequenced from the same sample in a study of blood T cell repertoires in COVID-19. Here immunoSEQ multiplex PCR was the method, and the copy in TCRdb shows in-frame clones only, minus some. The sample has about 200,000 clones, around four fifths seen once; the top ten hold roughly 2.6%. Sequenced material: peripheral blood. These receptors all come from a woman in her thirties or forties with active or convalescent COVID-19.

The chain employs TRBV3-1 (or the pseudogene TRBV3-2) and TRBJ2-7; 16 nucleotides line up with TRBD2. V trimming: 4 bases; J trimming: 0 bases; junction bases outside the gene matches: 6. The CDR3 is made up of 18 amino acids. In germline, CDR1 is LGHDT, CDR2 YNNKEL (reference sequence). The CDR3 loop is CASSRAGLAGGYSYEQYF. CDR3 sequence (DNA): TGTGCCAGCAGCCGAGCGGGACTAGCGGGGGGGTACTCCTACGAGCAGTACTTC.

The rearrangement uses TRBV18 and TRBJ2-7, with TRBD2 identical over 8 bases. J gave up 1 base and V 3 bases, and 2 bases lay outside the gene matches. Germline CDR1 KGHSH, CDR2 LQKENI. This CDR3 is 14 amino acids long. The CDR3 DNA follows: TGTGCCAGCTCACCCGGGACTAGATCCTACGAGCAGTACTTC. Its translation is CASSPGTRSYEQYF.

The chain has TRBV19 and TRBJ1-2, with a weak D call TRBD1 (5 bases). CDR3 length equals 18 residues. Trimming took 4 bases from V and 2 from J, leaving 23 bases between them. Germline values: CDR1 LNHDA, CDR2 SQIVND (reference sequence). Here the CDR3 reads CASSTRGLPSSLNYGYTF. The CDR3 DNA reads TGTGCCAGTAGTACGCGGGGGTTACCCTCCTCCCTCAACTATGGCTACACCTTC.

V and J are TRBV28 and TRBJ1-5; 11 nucleotides match TRBD1. The CDR3 covers 15 residues. Per the germline V gene, CDR1 is MDHEN and CDR2 is SYDVKM. After removal of 2 bases from V and 7 bases from J, the junction contained 4 bases not matched to a gene. The CDR3 protein is CASSLRTGGGQPQHF. The CDR3 DNA is TGTGCCAGCAGTTTAAGGACAGGGGGCGGACAGCCCCAGCATTTT.

A single count supports this clone. J is TRBJ2-5 and V is TRBV12-3 or TRBV12-4; 9 bases are a match to TRBD2. The CDR3 has 13 residues. The junction had 3 bases not matched to a gene; V was cut back by 4 bases and J by 6 bases. CDR3 DNA: TGTGCCAGCAGTTCCCTAGCGGGGCAGACCCAGTACTTC. Protein sequence: CASSSLAGQTQYF.

The chain is built from TRBV4-2 and TRBJ2-4; 10 nucleotides align to TRBD1. There are 16 residues in the CDR3. Germline assignment: CDR1 LGHNA and CDR2 YNFKEQ. Trimming cost V 2 bases and J 6 bases; bases outside gene matches: 7. The CDR3 nucleotides read TGTGCCAGCAGCCAATTCAGACAGGGGGCCGGAAACATTCAGTACTTC. Translated, it gives CASSQFRQGAGNIQYF.

The gene calls are TRBV30 and TRBJ2-3, with a tentative D call TRBD1 (6 bases). From germline, CDR1 is GTSNPN and CDR2 SVGIG (reference sequence). The length of the CDR3 is 12 residues. V gave up 0 bases and J gave up 10 bases, with 11 bases separating them. The CDR3 nucleotides read TGTGCCTGGAGTGTCCCGACAGGTGCGCAGTATTTT. It specifies CAWSVPTGAQYF. Looking up the rest from reference TRBV30 and TRBJ2-3 gives the full variable domain: SQTIHQWPATLVQPVGSPLSLECTVEGTSNPNLYWYRQAAGRGLQLLFYSVGIGQISSEVPQNLSASRPQDRQFILSSKKLLLSDSGFYLCAWSVPTGAQYFGPGTRLTVL.

This clone has more than one count but fewer than ten. The chain links TRBV6-2 or TRBV6-3 to TRBJ2-3, with 7 positions matching TRBD2. The CDR3 sequence is 15 residues long. The germline V gene encodes CDR1 MNHEY and CDR2 SVGEGT. Trimming at V came to 6 bases and at J to 2 bases, leaving 8 bases not matched to a gene. The CDR3 region has the DNA TGTGCCAGCAGCCCCTGGGGGGGGTTCACAGATACGCAGTATTTT. Protein: CASSPWGGFTDTQYF.

The chain links TRBV6-5 to TRBJ1-6; the match to TRBD1 covers 7 bases. The germline V gene encodes CDR1 MNHEY and CDR2 SVGAGI. The length of the CDR3 is 15 residues. The trim removed 6 bases at V and 6 bases at J, leaving 8 bases unmatched. CDR3 loop: CASRPGTVTNSPLHF. CDR3 DNA sequence: TGTGCCAGCAGGCCCGGGACAGTGACTAATTCACCCCTCCACTTT.

This chain connects TRBV19 to TRBJ2-1, with 8 bases lining up with TRBD2. This CDR3 comprises 15 residues. Germline values: CDR1 LNHDA, CDR2 SQIVND (reference sequence). Losses at the gene ends were 8 bases for V and 7 bases for J; bases not matched to a gene: 13. For the CDR3, the DNA is TGTGCCAGTGCGCCCATTGCGGGAGGAAGGAATGAGCAGTTCTTC. The encoded protein is CASAPIAGGRNEQFF.

The V call is TRBV24-1, the J call TRBJ2-5, with a tentative D call TRBD1 (5 bases). Germline V lookup: CDR1 KGHDR, CDR2 SFDVKD. The CDR3 has 16 residues. Between the trimmed V and J ends, which lost 1 base and 5 bases, there was a span of 16 bases. The CDR3 here is CATSDFGATMRETQYF. The CDR3 DNA is TGTGCCACCAGTGATTTTGGGGCCACGATGAGGGAGACCCAGTACTTC.